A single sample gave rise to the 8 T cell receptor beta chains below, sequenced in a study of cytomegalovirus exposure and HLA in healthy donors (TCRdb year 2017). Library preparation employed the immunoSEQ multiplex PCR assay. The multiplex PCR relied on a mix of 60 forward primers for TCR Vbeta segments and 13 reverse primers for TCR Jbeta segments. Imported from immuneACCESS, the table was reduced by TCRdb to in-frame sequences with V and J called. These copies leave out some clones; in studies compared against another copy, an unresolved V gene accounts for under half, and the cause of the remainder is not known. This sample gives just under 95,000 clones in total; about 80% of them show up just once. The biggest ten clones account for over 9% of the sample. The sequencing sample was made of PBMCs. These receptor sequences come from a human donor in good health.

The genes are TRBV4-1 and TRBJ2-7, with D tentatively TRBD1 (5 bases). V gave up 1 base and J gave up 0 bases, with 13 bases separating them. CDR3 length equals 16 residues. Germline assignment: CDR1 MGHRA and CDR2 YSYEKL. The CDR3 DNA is TGCGCCAGCAGCCAAGCCTACAGGAGAAGCTCCTACGAGCAGTACTTC. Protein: CASSQAYRRSSYEQYF.

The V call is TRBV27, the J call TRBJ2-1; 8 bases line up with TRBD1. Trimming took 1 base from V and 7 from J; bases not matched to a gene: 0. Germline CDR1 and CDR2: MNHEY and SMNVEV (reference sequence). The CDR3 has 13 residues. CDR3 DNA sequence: TGTGCCAGCAGTTTATACAGGGGGAATGAGCAGTTCTTC. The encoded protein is CASSLYRGNEQFF.

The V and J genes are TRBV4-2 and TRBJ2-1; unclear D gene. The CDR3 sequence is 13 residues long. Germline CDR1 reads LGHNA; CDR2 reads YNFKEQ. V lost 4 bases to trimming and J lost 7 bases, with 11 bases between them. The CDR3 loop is CASSLLGINEQFF. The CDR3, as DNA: TGTGCCAGCAGCCTTTTGGGCATTAATGAGCAGTTCTTC.

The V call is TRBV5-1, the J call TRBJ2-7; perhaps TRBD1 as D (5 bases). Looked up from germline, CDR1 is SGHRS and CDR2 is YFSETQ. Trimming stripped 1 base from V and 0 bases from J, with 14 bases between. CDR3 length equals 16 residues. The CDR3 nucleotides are TGCGCCAGCAGCTTGTCTGGGGCCACCTACTCCTACGAGCAGTACTTC. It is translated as CASSLSGATYSYEQYF.

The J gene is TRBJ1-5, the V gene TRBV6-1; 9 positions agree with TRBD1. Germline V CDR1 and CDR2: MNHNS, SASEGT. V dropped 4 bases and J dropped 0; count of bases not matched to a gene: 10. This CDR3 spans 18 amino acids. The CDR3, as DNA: TGTGCCAGCAGTGTAGTGGGACAGGGCTTCAATAGCAATCAGCCCCAGCATTTT. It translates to CASSVVGQGFNSNQPQHF.

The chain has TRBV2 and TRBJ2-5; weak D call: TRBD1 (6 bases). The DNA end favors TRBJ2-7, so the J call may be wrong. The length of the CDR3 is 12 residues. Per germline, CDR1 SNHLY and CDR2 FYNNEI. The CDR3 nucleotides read TGTGCCAGCAGACGGACAGTCTACGAGCAGTACTTC. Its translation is CASRRTVYEQYF.

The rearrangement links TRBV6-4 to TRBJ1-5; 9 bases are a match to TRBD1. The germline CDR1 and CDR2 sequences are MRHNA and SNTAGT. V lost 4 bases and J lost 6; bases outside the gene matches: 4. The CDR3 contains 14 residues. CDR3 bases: TGTGCCAGCAGTGCAGACAGGGGGAGTCAGCCCCAGCATTTT. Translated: CASSADRGSQPQHF.

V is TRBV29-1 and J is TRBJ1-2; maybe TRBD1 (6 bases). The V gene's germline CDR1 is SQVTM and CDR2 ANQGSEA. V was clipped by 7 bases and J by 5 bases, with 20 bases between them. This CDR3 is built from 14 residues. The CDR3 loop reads CSADVTGSLYGYTF. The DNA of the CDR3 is TGCAGCGCAGATGTGACAGGCTCCCTTTATGGCTACACCTTC.